This TCR beta chain was observed in a study of regulatory T cells in long-lasting Graves disease. General observations from the study: Study was limited to peripheral blood, excluding thyroid tissue. Persistent patients had a count of shared public clonotypes (around 2,500) that exceeded that of new patients (around 960).

This sample's time point: persistent/refractory GD, antithyroid drugs over 5 years with positive TRAb. The authors made the TCR library using RNA they extracted from PBMCs. Note on this clonotype: Its antigen remains unidentified.

Trimming cost V 5 bases and J 1 base, with 7 bases left between them. CDR1 and CDR2 from the germline V gene are MDHEN and SYDVKM. There are 13 residues in the CDR3. Assembly of TCR beta libraries relied on iRepertoire HTBI primers together with Arm-PCR of CDR3 regions. TCRdb recomputed calls from the multiplex PCR reads with MiXCR, one row per CDR3 protein. The sample contains 430,000 or so distinct CDR3 sequences, around 20% of which appear only once. The sample was peripheral blood mononuclear cells (PBMCs), taken when the disease was refractory, from a patient treated with antithyroid drugs. This sequence originates from a female donor with Graves disease. J is TRBJ2-3 and V is TRBV28; D call uncertain. CDR3 residues: CASSPGGTDTQYF. For the CDR3, the DNA is TGTGCCAGCAGTCCCGGAGGCACAGATACGCAGTATTTT. The variable domain in full, with the rest retrieved from reference TRBV28 and TRBJ2-3, is DVKVTQSSRYLVKRTGEKVFLECVQDMDHENMFWYRQDPGLGLRLIYFSYDVKMKEKGDIPEGYSVSREKKERFSLILESASTNQTSMYLCASSPGGTDTQYFGPGTRLTVL.